This TCR beta chain was obtained from a study of post-analysis software for immune sequencing data. Findings of the study overall: With F measure, samples from one preparation batch clustered together strongly. Comparison of patients with controls showed 4 to 6 TRBV segments more frequent in patients, TRBV5-6, TRBV5-1 and TRBV20-1 among them.

With respect to this clonotype: Antigen: not known.

Prepared libraries of TCR beta cDNA carried unique molecular identifiers. MiXCR, run by TCRdb on the PCR reads, gives a single entry per CDR3 protein. The sample consists of roughly 670,000 distinct CDR3 sequences, roughly three fifths of them appearing once. The CDR3 is 15 amino acids. V dropped 1 base and J dropped 9 bases, with 13 bases sitting between them. This TCR was sampled from a girl aged 2 to 10 with multiple sclerosis. Sequencing used blood. The chain recombines TRBV12-3 or TRBV12-4 with TRBJ1-6; tentative D call: TRBD1 (5 bases). The CDR3 reads CASSLGGRQFSPLHF. CDR3 nucleotides: TGTGCCAGCAGTTTAGGGGGACGGCAATTTTCACCCCTCCACTTT.